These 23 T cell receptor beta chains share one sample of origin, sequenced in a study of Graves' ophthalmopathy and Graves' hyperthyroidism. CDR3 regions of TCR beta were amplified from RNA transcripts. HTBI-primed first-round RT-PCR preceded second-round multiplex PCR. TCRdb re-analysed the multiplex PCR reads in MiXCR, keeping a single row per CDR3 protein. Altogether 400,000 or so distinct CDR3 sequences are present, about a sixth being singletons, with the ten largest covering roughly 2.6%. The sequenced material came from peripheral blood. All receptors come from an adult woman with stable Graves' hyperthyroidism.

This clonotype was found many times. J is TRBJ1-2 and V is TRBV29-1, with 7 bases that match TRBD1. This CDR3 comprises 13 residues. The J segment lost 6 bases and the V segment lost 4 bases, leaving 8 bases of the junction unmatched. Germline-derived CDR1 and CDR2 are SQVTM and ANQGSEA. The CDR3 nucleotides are TGCAGCGTTGGGCTGGGACAGATCAATGGCTACACCTTC. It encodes CSVGLGQINGYTF.

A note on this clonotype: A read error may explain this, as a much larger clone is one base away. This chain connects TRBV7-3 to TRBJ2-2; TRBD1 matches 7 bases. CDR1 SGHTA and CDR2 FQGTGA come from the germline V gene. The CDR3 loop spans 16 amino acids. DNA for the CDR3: TGTGCCAGCAGCCTACAGGGGATCGCGAACACCGGGGAGCTGTGTTTT. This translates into CASSLQGIANTGELCF.

The DNA of the CDR3 is TGTGCCAGCAGAGGGACGGTGAACACTGAAGCTTTCTTT. Amino acid sequence: CASRGTVNTEAFF. The chain links TRBV6-1 to TRBJ1-1; D perhaps matches TRBD1 (5 bases). The germline V gene has CDR1 MNHNS and CDR2 SASEGT. This CDR3 has 13 residues. Trimming removed 6 bases at V and 0 bases at J, with 8 bases between.

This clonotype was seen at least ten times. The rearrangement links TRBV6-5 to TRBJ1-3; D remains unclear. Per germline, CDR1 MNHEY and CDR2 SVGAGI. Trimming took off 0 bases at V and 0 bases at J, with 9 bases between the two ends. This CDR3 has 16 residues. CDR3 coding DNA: TGTGCCAGCAGTTACTCCGACGGGAGCTCTGGAAACACCATATATTTT. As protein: CASSYSDGSSGNTIYF.

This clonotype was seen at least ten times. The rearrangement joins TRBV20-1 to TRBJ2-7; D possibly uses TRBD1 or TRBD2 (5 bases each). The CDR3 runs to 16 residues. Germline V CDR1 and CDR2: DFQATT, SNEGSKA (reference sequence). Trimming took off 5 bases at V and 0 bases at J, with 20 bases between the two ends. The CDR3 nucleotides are TGCAGTGCTTACTACGCCACGGGACGCCGCTCCTACGAGCAGTACTTC. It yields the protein CSAYYATGRRSYEQYF.

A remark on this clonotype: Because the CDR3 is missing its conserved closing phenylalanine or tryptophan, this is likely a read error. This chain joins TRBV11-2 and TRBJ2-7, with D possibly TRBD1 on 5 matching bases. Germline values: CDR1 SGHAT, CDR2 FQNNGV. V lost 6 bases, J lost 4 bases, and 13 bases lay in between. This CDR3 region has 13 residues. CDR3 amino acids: CASRLPDSYEQYD. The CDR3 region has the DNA TGTGCCAGCAGGTTACCCGACAGTTACGAGCAGTACGAC.

The CDR3 loop is CASSLYPGRLNSPLHF. DNA for the CDR3: TGTGCCAGCAGCTTATACCCAGGGCGGTTGAATTCACCCCTCCACTTT. The rearrangement links TRBV11-2 to TRBJ1-6; TRBD1 might be the D (5 bases). The CDR3 runs 16 residues. V was trimmed by 2 bases and J by 7 bases, leaving 15 bases between them. Germline lookup yields CDR1 SGHAT and CDR2 FQNNGV.

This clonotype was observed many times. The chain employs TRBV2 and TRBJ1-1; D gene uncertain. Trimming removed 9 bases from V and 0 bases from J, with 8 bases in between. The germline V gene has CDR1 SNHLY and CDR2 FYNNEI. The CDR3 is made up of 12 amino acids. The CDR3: CASKRMNTEAFF. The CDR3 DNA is TGTGCCAGTAAACGGATGAACACTGAAGCTTTCTTT. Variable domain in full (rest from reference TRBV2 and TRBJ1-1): EPEVTQTPSHQVTQMGQEVILRCVPISNHLYFYWYRQILGQKVEFLVSFYNNEISEKSEIFDDQFSVERPDGSNFTLKIRSTKLEDSAMYFCASKRMNTEAFFGQGTRLTVV.

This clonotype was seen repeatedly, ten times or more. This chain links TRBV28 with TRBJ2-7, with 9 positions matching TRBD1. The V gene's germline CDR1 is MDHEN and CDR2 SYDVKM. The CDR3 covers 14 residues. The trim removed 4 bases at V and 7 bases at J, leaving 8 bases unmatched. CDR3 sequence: CASSYTGGPREQYF. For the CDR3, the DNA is TGTGCCAGCAGTTATACAGGGGGCCCTAGGGAGCAGTACTTC.

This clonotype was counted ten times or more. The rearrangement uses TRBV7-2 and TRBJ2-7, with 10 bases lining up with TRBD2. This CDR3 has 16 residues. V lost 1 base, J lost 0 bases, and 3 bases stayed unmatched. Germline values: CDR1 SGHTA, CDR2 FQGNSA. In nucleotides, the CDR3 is TGTGCCAGCAGCTTAGGAGCTAGCGGGAGCTCCTACGAGCAGTACTTC. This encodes CASSLGASGSSYEQYF. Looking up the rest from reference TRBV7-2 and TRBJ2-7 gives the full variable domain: GAGVSQSPSNKVTEKGKDVELRCDPISGHTALYWYRQSLGQGLEFLIYFQGNSAPDKSGLPSDRFSAERTGGSVSTLTIQRTQQEDSAVYLCASSLGASGSSYEQYFGPGTRLTVT.

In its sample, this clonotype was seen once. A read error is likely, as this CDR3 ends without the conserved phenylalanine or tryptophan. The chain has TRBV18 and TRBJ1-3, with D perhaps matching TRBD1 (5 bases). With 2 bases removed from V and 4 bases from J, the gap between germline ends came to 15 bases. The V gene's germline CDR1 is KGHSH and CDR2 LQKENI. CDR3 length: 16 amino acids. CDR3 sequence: CASSPGGSSGGNTIYV. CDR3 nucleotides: TGTGCCAGCTCACCAGGGGGGTCCTCTGGAGGAAACACCATATATGTT.

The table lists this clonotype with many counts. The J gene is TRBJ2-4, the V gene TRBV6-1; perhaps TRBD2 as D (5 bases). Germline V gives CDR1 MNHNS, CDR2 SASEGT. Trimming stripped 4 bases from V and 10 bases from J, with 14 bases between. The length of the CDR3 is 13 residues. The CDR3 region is CASSVGDSDIQYF. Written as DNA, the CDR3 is TGTGCCAGCAGTGTGGGAGACTCGGATATTCAGTACTTC.

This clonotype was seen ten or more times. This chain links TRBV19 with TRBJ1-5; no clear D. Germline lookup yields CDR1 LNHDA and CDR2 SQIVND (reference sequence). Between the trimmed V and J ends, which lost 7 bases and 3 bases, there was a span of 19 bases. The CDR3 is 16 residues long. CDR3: CASMNAQGSPNQPQHF. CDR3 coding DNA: TGTGCCAGTATGAACGCCCAAGGGTCCCCCAATCAGCCCCAGCATTTT.

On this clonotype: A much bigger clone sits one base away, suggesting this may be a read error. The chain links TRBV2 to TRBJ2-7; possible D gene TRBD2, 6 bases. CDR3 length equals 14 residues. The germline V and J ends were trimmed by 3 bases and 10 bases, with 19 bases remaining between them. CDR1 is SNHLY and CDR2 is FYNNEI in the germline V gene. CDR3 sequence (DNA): TGTGCCAGCAGTGATGGGAGCCCTAGGGAGGCCCAGTACTTC. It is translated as CASSDGSPREAQYF.

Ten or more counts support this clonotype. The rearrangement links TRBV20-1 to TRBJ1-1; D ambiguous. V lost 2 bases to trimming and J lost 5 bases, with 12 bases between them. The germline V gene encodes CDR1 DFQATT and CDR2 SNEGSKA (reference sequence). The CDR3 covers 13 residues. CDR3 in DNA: TGCAGTGCTAGATCTGAACTAGGGACTGAAGCTTTCTTT. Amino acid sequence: CSARSELGTEAFF.

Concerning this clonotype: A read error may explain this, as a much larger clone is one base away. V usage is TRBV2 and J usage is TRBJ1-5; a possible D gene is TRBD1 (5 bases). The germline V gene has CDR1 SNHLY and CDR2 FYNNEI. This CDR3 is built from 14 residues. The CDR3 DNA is TGTGCCTGCAGTGCTCGGCAGGGCGGTCAGCCCCAGCATTTT. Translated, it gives CACSARQGGQPQHF.

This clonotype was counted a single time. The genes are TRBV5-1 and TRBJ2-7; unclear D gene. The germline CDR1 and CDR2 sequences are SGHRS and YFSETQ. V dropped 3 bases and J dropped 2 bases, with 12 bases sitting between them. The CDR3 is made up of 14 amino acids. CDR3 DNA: TGCGCCAGCAGCTCTCCCGACAATACCTACGAGCAGTACTTC. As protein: CASSSPDNTYEQYF.

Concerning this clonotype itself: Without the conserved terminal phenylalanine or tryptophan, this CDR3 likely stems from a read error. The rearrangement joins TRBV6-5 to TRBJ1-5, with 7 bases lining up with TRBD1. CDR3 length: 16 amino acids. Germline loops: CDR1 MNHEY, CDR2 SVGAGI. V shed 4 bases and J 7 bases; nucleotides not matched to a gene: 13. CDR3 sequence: CASSSWTGGARQPQHL. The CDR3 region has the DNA TGTGCCAGCAGTTCGTGGACAGGAGGGGCAAGGCAGCCCCAGCATCTT.

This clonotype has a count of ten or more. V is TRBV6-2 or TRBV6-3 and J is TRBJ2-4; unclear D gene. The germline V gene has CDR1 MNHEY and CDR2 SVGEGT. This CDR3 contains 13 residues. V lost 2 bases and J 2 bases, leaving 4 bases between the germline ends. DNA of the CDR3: TGTGCCAGCAGTTACGGATCCAAAAACATTCAGTACTTC. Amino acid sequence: CASSYGSKNIQYF.

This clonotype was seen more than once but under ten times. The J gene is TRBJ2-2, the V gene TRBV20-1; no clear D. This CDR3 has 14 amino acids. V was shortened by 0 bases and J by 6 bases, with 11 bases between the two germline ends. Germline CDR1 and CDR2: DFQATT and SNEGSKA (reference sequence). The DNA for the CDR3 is TGCAGTGCTAGAGATGGGCCCTTTTCCGGGGAGCTGTTTTTT. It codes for CSARDGPFSGELFF.

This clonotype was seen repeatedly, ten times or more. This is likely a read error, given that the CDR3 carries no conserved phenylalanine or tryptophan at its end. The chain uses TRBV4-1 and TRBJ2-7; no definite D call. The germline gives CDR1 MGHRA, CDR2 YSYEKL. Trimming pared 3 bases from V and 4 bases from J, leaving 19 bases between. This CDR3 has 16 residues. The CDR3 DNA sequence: TGCGCCAGCAGCCAGGGAACGGCGGCCTCCCTTTACGAGCAGTACCTC. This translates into CASSQGTAASLYEQYL.

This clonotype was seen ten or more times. CDR3 bases: TGTGCCAGCGGCAGGGGGCCTGGAGAGACCCAGTACTTC. Translating it yields CASGRGPGETQYF. The V call is TRBV6-5, the J call TRBJ2-5; 8 bases line up with TRBD1. Germline assignment: CDR1 MNHEY and CDR2 SVGAGI. V lost 8 bases, J lost 4 bases, and 6 bases stayed unmatched. This CDR3 is built from 13 residues.

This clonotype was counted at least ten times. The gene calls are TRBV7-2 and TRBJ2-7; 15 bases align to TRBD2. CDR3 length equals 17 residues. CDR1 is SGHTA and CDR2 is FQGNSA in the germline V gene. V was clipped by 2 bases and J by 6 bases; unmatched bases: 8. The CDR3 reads CASSLSGLAGGWGEQYF. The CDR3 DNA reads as TGTGCCAGCAGCTTATCGGGACTAGCGGGAGGTTGGGGCGAGCAGTACTTC.